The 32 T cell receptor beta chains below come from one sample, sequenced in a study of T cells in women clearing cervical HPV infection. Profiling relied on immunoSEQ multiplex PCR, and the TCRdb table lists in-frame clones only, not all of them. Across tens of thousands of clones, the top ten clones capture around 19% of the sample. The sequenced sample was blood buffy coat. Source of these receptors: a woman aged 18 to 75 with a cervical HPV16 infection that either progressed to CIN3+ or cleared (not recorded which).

The CDR3 here is CAWNPGTESTEAFF. Partial CDR3 DNA: TGTGCCTGGAATCCTGGGACAGAAAGCACTGAA. V gene TRBV30 combines with J gene TRBJ1-1; 7 bases map to TRBD1. Sequencing ends 3 residues short of the CDR3 end; the germline J gene provides the rest. Germline values: CDR1 GTSNPN, CDR2 SVGIG (reference sequence). The V gene end was trimmed by 4 bases and the J gene end by 4 bases; junction bases not matched to a gene: 9. CDR3 length equals 14 residues.

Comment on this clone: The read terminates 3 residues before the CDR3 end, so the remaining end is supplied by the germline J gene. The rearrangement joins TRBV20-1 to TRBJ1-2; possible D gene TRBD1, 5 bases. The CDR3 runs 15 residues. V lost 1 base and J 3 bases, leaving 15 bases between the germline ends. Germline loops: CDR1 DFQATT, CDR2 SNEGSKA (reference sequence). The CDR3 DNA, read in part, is TGCAGTGCTAGAGTAGTCAGGGTGAGGGACTATGGC. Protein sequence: CSARVVRVRDYG. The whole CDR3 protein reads CSARVVRVRDYGYTF.

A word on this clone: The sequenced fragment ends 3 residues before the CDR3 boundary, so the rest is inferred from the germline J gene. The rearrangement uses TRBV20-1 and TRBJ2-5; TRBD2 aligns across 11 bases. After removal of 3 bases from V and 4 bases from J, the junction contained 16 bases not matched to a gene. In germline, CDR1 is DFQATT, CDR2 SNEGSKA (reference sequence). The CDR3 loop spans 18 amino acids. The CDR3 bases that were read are TGCAGTGCTAGTCGAGCTAGCGGGGGGCCCCAGGAAAGAGAGACC. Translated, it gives CSASRASGGPQERET. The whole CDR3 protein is CSASRASGGPQERETQYF.

CDR3 amino acids: CAISALAARGSTQYF. CDR3 DNA (partial): TGTGCCATCAGTGCCCTAGCGGCGCGGGGCAGCACG. V gene TRBV10-3 combines with J gene TRBJ2-3; 7 positions match TRBD2. The read ends 3 residues early relative to the CDR3; the germline J gene fills the gap. Germline assignment: CDR1 ENHRY and CDR2 SYGVKD. This CDR3 is 15 amino acids long.

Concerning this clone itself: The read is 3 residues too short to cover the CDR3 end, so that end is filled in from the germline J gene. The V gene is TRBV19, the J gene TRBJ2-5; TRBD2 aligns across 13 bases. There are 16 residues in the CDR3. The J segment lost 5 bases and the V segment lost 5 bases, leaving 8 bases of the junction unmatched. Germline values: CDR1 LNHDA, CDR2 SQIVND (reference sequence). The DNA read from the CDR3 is TGTGCCAGTAGTCTTAGACTAGCGGGAGGCGTTGAGACC. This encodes CASSLRLAGGVET. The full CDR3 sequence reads CASSLRLAGGVETQYF. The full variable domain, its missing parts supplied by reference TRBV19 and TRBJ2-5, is DGGITQSPKYLFRKEGQNVTLSCEQNLNHDAMYWYRQDPGQGLRLIYYSQIVNDFQKGDIAEGYSVSREKKESFPLTVTSAQKNPTAFYLCASSLRLAGGVETQYFGPGTRLLVL.

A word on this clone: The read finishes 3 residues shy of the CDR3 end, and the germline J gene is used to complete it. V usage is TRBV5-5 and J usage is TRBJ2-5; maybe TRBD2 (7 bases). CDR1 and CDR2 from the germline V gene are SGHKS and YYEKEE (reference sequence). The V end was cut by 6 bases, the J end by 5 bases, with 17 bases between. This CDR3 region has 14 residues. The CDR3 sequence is CASNPSGGGETQYF. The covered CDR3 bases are TGTGCCAGCAACCCTAGCGGAGGGGGGGAGACC.

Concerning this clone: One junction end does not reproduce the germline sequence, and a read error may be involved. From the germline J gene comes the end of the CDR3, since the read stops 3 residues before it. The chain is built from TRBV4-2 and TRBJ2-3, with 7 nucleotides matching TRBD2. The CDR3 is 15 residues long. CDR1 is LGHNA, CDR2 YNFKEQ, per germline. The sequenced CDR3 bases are TGCGCCAGCAGCCAAGGGAGCGGGGTGGGTGAGACG. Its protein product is CASSQGSGVGET. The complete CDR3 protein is CASSQGSGVGETQYF.

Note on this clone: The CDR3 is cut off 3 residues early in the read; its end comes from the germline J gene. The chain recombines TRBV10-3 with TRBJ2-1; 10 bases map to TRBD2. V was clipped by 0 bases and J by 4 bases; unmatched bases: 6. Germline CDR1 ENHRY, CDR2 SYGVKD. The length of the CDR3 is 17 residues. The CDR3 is CAISESTSGTNYNEQFF. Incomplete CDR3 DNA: TGTGCCATCAGTGAGTCTACTAGCGGGACCAATTACAATGAG.

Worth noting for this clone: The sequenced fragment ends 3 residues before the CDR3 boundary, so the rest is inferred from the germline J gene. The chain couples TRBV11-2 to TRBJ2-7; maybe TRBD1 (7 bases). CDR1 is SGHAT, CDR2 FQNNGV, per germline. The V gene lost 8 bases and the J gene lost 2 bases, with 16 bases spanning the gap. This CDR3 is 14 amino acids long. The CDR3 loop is CASSLQGGAYEQYF. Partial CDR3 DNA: TGTGCCAGCTCTTTGCAGGGGGGCGCCTACGAG.

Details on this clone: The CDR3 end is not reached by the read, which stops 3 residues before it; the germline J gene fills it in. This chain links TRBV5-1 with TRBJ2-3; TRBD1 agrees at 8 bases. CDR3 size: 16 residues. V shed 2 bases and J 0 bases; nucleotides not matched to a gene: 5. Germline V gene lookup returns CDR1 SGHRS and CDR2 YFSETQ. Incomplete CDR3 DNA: TGCGCCAGCAGCTTCGGACAGGGCGGTAGCACAGATACG. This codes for CASSFGQGGSTDT. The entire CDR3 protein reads CASSFGQGGSTDTQYF.

The part of the CDR3 DNA that was read is TGTGCCAGCGCTCCGCCAGGGGACATT. Translating it yields CASAPPGDI. The complete CDR3 protein is CASAPPGDIQYF. The rearrangement links TRBV19 to TRBJ2-4, with D possibly matching TRBD1 (6 bases). The read stops 3 residues short of the end of the CDR3; the missing end is completed from the germline J gene. The CDR3 spans 12 residues. CDR1 is LNHDA, CDR2 SQIVND, per germline (reference sequence). V lost 9 bases, J lost 8 bases, and 14 bases lay in between.

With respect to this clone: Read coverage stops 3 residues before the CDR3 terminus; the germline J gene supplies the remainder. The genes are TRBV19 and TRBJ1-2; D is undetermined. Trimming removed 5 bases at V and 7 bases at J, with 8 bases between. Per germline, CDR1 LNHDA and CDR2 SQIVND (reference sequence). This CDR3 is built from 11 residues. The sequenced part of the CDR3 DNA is TGTGCCAGTAGTCCGGGGAGTGGC. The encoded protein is CASSPGSG. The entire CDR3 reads CASSPGSGYTF.

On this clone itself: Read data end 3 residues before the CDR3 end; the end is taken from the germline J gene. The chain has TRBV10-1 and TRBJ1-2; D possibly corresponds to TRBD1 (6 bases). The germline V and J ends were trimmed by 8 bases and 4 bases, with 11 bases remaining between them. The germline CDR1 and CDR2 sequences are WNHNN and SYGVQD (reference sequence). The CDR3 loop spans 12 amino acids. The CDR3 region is CASPDRSYGYTF. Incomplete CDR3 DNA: TGCGCCAGCCCCGACAGGAGCTATGGC.

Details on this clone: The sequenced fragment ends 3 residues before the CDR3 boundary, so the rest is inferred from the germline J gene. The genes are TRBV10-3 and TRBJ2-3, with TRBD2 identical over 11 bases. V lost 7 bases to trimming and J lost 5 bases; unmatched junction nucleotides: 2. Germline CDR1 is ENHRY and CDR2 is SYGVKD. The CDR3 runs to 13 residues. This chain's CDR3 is CAIKLAGEDTQYF. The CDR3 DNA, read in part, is TGTGCCATCAAACTAGCGGGGGAAGATACG.

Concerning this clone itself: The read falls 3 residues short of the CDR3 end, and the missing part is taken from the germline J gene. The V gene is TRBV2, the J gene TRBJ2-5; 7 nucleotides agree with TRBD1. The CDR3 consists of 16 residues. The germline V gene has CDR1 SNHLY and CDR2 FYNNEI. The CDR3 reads CASRTNRGLATDTQYF. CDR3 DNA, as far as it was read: TGTGCCAGCAGGACAAACAGGGGTCTCGCCACAGATACC.

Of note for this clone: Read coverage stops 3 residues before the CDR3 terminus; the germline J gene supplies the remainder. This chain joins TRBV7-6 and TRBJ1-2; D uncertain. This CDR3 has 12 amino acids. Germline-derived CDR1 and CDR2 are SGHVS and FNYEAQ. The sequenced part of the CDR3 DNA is TGTGCCAGCAGCTTAGTAGCAAATGAC. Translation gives CASSLVAND. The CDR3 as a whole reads CASSLVANDYTF.

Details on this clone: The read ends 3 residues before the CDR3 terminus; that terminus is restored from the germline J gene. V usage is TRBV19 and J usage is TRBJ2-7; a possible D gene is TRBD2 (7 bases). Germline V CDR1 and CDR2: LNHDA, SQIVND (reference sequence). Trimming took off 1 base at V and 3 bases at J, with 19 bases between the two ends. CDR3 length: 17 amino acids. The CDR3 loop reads CASSIGSPGGRIYEQYF. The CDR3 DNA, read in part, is TGTGCCAGTAGTATAGGATCTCCGGGGGGCAGGATCTACGAG.

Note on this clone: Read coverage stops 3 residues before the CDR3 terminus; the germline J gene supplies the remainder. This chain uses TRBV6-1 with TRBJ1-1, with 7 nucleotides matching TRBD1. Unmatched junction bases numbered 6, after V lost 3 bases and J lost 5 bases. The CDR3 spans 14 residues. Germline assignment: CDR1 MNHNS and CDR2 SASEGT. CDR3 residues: CASSERRGMTEAFF. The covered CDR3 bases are TGTGCCAGCAGTGAGCGCAGGGGGATGACTGAA.

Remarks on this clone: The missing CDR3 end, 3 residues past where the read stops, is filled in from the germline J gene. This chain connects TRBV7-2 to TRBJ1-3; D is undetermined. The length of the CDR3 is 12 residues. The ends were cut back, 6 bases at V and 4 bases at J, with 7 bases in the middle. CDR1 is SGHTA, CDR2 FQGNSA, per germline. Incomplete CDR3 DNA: TGTGCCAGCAGACAATTGGGAAACACC. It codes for CASRQLGNT. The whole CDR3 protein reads CASRQLGNTIYF.

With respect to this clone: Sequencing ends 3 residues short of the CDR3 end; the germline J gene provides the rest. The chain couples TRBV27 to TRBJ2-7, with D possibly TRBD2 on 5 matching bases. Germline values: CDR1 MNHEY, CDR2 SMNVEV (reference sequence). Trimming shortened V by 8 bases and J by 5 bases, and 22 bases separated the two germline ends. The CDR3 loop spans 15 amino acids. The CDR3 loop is CASGLPAGSPHEQYF. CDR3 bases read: TGTGCCAGCGGACTCCCTGCAGGATCTCCCCACGAG.

This CDR3 is CASSLNFLTDTQYF. CDR3 DNA (partial): TGCGCCAGCAGCTTGAACTTCCTCACAGATACG. The chain is built from TRBV5-1 and TRBJ2-3, with D unclear. The read stops 3 residues short of the end of the CDR3; the missing end is completed from the germline J gene. Germline V gene lookup returns CDR1 SGHRS and CDR2 YFSETQ. The germline V and J ends were trimmed by 1 base and 2 bases, with 8 bases remaining between them. This CDR3 is built from 14 residues.

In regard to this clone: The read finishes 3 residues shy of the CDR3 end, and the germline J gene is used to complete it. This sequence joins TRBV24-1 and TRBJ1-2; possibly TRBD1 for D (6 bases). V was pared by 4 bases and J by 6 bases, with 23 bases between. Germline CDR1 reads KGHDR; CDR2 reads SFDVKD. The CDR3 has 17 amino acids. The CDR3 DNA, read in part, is TGTGCCACCAGTGACGCTAACCTCGGACAGACCGCTCATGGC. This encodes CATSDANLGQTAHG. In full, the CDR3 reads CATSDANLGQTAHGYTF.

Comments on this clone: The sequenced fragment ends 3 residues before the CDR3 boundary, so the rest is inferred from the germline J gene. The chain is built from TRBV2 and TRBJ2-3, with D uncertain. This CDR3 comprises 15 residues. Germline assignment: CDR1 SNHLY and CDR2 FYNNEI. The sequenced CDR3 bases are TGTGCCAGCAGGGGTTCTTGGAGTAGCAATCAGCCG. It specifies CASRGSWSSNQP. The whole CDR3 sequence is CASRGSWSSNQPQYF.

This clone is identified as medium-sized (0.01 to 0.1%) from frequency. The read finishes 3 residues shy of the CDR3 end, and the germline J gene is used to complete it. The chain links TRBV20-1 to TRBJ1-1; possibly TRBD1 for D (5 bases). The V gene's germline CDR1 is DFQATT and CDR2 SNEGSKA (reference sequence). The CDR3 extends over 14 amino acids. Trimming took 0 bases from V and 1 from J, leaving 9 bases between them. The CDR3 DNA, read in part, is TGCAGTGCTAGAGATGGGGGGTGGAACACTGAA. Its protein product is CSARDGGWNTE. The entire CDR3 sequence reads CSARDGGWNTEAFF.

CDR3 DNA (partial): TGTGCCAGCAGCGGGAGCGGGAGAACAGATACG. This sequence encodes CASSGSGRTDT. The CDR3 in its entirety is CASSGSGRTDTQYF. The chain links TRBV11-2 to TRBJ2-3; 8 positions agree with TRBD2. The read halts 3 residues ahead of the CDR3 end, with the missing end drawn from the germline J gene. The CDR3 is made up of 14 amino acids. Germline CDR1 is SGHAT and CDR2 is FQNNGV. V lost 5 bases, J lost 3 bases, and 4 bases stayed unmatched.

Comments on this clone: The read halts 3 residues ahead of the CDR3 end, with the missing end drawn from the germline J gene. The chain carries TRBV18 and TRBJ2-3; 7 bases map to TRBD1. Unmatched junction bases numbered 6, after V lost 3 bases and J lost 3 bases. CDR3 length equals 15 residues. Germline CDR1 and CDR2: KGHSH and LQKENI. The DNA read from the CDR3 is TGTGCCAGCTCACCCCCGACAGGGCGAACAGATACG. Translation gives CASSPPTGRTDT. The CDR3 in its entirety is CASSPPTGRTDTQYF.

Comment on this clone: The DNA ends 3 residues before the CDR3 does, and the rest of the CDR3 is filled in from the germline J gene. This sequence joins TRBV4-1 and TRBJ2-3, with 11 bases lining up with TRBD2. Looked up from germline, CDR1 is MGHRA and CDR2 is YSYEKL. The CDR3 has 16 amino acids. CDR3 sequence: CASSTLLAGEEETQYF. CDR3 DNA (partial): TGCGCCAGCAGCACTTTACTAGCGGGGGAGGAGGAGACG.

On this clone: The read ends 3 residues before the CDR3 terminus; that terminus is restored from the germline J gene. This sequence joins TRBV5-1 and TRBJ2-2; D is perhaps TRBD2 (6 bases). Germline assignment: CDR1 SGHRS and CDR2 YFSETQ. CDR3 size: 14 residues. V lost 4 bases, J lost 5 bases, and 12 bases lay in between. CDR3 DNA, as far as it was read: TGCGCCAGCAGCCCGGATAGCGGAACCGGGGAG. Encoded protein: CASSPDSGTGE. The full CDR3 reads CASSPDSGTGELFF. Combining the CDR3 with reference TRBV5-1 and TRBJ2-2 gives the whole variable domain KAGVTQTPRYLIKTRGQQVTLSCSPISGHRSVSWYQQTPGQGLQFLFEYFSETQRNKGNFPGRFSGRQFSNSRSEMNVSTLELGDSALYLCASSPDSGTGELFFGEGSRLTVL.

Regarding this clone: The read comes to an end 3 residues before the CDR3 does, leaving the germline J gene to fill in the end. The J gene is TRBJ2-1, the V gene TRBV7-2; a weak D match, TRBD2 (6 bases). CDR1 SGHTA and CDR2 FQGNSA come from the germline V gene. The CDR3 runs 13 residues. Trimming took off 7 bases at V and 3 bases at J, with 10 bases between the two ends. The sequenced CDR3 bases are TGTGCCAGCACCCAGGGAGGCTACAATGAG. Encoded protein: CASTQGGYNE. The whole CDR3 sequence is CASTQGGYNEQFF.

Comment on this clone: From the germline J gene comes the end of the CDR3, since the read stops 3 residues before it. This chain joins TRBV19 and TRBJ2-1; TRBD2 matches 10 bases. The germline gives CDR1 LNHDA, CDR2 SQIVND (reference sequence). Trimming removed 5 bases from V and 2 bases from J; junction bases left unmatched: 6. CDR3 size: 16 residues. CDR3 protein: CASSSPSGGPYNEQFF. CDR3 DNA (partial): TGTGCCAGTAGTTCGCCTAGCGGGGGACCCTACAATGAG.

The CDR3 sequence: CASRSDRNLNNSPLHF. The sequenced CDR3 bases are TGTGCCAGCAGGTCCGACAGAAACCTCAATAATTCACCC. V gene TRBV2 combines with J gene TRBJ1-6; D possibly corresponds to TRBD1 (5 bases). From the germline J gene comes the end of the CDR3, since the read stops 3 residues before it. The CDR3 has 16 residues. V gave up 6 bases and J gave up 5 bases, with 17 bases separating them. Germline V gene data show CDR1 as SNHLY and CDR2 as FYNNEI.

The CDR3 is CASSRESGTGLNIQYF. The DNA read from the CDR3 is TGTGCCAGTAGTCGTGAATCAGGGACAGGGTTAAACATT. The chain recombines TRBV19 with TRBJ2-4; 9 bases match TRBD1. The read comes to an end 3 residues before the CDR3 does, leaving the germline J gene to fill in the end. CDR3 size: 16 residues. Germline values: CDR1 LNHDA, CDR2 SQIVND (reference sequence). The J segment lost 6 bases and the V segment lost 5 bases, leaving 11 bases of the junction unmatched. The full variable domain, with the rest looked up from reference TRBV19 and TRBJ2-4, is DGGITQSPKYLFRKEGQNVTLSCEQNLNHDAMYWYRQDPGQGLRLIYYSQIVNDFQKGDIAEGYSVSREKKESFPLTVTSAQKNPTAFYLCASSRESGTGLNIQYFGAGTRLSVL.